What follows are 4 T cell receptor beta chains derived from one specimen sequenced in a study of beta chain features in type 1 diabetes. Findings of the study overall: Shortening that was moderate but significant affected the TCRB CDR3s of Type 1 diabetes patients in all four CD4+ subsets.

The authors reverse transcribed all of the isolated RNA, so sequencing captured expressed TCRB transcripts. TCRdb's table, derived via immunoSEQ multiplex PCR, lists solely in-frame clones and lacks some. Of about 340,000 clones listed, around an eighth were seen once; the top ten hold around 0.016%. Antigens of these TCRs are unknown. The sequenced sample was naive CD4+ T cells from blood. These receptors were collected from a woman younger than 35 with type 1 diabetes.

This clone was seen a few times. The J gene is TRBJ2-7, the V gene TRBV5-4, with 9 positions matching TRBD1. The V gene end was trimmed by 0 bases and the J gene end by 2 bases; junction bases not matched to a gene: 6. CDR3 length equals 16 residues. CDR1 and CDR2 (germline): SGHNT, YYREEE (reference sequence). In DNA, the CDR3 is TGTGCCAGCAGCTTGGGTGGGACAGGGATCCCCTACGAGCAGTACTTC. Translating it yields CASSLGGTGIPYEQYF.

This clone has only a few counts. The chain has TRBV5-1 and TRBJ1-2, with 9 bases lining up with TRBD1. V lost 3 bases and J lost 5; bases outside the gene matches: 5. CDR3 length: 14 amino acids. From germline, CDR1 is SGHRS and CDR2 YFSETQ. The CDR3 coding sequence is TGCGCCAGCAGCTCCGCCGGGACAGGGTATGGCTACACCTTC. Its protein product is CASSSAGTGYGYTF.

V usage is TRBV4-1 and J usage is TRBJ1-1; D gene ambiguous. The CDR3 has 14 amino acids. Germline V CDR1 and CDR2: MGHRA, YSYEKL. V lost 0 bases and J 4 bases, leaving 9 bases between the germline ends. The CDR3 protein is CASSQETFPTEAFF. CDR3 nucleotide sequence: TGCGCCAGCAGCCAAGAGACATTCCCCACTGAAGCTTTCTTT.

CDR3: CATQMRTGLANEQFF. The CDR3 DNA follows: TGTGCCACCCAGATGAGGACAGGGTTGGCAAATGAGCAGTTCTTC. The rearrangement uses TRBV5-4 and TRBJ2-1; TRBD1 agrees at 8 bases. This CDR3 has 15 residues. Germline-derived CDR1 and CDR2 are SGHNT and YYREEE (reference sequence). The J segment lost 7 bases and the V segment lost 9 bases, leaving 15 bases of the junction unmatched.